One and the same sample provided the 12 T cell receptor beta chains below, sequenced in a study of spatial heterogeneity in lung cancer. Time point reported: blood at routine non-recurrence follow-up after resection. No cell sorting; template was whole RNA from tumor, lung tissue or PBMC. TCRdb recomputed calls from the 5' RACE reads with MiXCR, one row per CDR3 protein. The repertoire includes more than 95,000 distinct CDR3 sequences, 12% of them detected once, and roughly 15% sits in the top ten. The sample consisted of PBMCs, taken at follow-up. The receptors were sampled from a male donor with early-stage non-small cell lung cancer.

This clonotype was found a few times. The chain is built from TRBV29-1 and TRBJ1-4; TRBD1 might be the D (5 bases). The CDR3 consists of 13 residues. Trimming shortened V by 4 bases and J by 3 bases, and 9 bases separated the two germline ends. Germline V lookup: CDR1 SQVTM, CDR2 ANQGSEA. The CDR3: CSVGTSPNEKLFF. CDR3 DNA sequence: TGCAGCGTTGGGACAAGCCCTAATGAAAAACTGTTTTTT.

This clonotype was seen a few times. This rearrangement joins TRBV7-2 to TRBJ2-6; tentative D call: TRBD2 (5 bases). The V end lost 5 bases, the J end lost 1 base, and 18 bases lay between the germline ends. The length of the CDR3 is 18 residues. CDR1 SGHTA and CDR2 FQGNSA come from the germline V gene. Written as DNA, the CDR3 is TGTGCCAGCAGCCACTCCGGGGTTTTTGGGTCTGGGGCCAACGTCCTGACTTTC. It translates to CASSHSGVFGSGANVLTF.

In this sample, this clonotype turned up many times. The CDR3 here is CASKRGSYNSPLHF. CDR3 in DNA: TGTGCCAGCAAGCGTGGCTCCTATAATTCACCCCTCCACTTT. The chain is built from TRBV6-5 and TRBJ1-6; D is unclear. V was cut by 7 bases and J by 0 bases, with 7 bases left in between. The CDR3 sequence is 14 residues long. CDR1 is MNHEY and CDR2 is SVGAGI in the germline V gene.

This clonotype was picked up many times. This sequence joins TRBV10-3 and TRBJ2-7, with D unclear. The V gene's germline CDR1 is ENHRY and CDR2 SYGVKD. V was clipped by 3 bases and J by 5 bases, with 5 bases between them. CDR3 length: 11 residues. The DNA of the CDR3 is TGTGCCATCAGTGACGGGCACGAGCAGTACTTC. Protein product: CAISDGHEQYF.

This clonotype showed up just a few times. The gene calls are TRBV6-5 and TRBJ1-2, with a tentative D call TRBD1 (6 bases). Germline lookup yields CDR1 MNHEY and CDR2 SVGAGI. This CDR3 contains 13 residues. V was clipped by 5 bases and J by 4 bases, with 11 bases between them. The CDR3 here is CASSTGTRYGYTF. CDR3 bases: TGTGCCAGCAGTACCGGGACACGCTATGGCTACACCTTC.

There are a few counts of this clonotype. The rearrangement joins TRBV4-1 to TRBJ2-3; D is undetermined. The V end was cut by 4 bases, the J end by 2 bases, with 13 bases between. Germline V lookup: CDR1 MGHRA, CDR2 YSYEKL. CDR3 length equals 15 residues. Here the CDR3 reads CASSPFLAYTDTQYF. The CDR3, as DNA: TGCGCCAGCAGCCCCTTTCTTGCTTACACAGATACGCAGTATTTT.

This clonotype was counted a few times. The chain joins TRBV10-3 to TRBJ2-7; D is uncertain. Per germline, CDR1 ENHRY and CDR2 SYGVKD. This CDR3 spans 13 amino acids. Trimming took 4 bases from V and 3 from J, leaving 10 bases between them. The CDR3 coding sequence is TGTGCCATCAGTGCGCGTCCTGTCTACGAGCAGTACTTC. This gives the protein CAISARPVYEQYF.

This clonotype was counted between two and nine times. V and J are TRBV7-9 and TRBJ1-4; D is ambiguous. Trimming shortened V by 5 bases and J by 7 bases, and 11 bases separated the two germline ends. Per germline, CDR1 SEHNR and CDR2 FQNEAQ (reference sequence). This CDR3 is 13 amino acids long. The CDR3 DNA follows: TGTGCCAGCAGCCCACTACGGGGTGAAAAACTGTTTTTT. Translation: CASSPLRGEKLFF.

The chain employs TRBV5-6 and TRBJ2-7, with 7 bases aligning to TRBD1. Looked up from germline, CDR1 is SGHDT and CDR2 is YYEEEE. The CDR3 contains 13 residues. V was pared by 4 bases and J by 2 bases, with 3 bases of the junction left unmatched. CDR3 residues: CASSTGQPYEQYF. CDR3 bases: TGTGCCAGCAGCACGGGACAGCCCTACGAGCAGTACTTC.

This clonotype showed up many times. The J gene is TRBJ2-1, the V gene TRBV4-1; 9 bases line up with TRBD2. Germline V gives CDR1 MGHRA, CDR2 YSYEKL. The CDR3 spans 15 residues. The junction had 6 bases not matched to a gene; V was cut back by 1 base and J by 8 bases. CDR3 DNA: TGCGCCAGCAGCCAAGGGGGACTAGCTCGGTATGAGCAGTTCTTC. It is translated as CASSQGGLARYEQFF.

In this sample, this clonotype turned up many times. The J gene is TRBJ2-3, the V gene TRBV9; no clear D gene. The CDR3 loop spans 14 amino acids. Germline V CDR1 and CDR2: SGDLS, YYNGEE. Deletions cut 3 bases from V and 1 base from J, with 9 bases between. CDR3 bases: TGTGCCAGCAGCGAAACCAGACGCACAGATACGCAGTATTTT. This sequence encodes CASSETRRTDTQYF. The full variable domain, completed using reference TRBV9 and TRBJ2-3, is DSGVTQTPKHLITATGQRVTLRCSPRSGDLSVYWYQQSLDQGLQFLIQYYNGEERAKGNILERFSAQQFPDLHSELNLSSLELGDSALYFCASSETRRTDTQYFGPGTRLTVL.

The CDR3 DNA follows: TGTGCCAGCAGTCTCGGGGACAGCTTAAACTATGGCTACACCTTC. Encoded protein: CASSLGDSLNYGYTF. This chain connects TRBV28 to TRBJ1-2; TRBD1 agrees at 7 bases. J was trimmed by 2 bases and V by 5 bases; bases with no gene match: 8. CDR3 length equals 15 residues. Per germline, CDR1 MDHEN and CDR2 SYDVKM.